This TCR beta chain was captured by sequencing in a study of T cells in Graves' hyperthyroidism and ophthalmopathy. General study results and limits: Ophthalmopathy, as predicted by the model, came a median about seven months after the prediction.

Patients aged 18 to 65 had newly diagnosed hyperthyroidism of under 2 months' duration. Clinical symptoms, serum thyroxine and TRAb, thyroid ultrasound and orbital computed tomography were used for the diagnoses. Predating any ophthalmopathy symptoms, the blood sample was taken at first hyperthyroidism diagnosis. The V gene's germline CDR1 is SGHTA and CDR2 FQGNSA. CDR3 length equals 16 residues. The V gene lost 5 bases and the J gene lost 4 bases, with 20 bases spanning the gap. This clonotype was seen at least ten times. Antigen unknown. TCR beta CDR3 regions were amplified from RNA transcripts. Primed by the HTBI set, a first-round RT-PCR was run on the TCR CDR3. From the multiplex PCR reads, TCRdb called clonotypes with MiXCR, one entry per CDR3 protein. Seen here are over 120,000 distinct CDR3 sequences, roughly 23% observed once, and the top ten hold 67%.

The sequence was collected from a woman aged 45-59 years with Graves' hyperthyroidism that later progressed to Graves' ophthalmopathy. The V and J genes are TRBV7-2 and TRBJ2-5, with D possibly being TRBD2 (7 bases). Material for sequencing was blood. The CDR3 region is CASSPLGAGVRETQYF. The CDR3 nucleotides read TGTGCCAGCAGCCCCCTGGGGGCGGGAGTACGAGAGACCCAGTACTTC.